The 10 T cell receptor beta chains given below trace back to one sample, sequenced in a study of blood T cell repertoires in COVID-19. Produced via immunoSEQ multiplex PCR; TCRdb's table is partial and in-frame only. The sample holds 300,000 to 400,000 clones; about 90% are singletons and the top ten take roughly 1%. Sequencing was carried out using PBMCs or T cells enriched from blood (not recorded which). These receptors originate from a woman in her twenties or thirties who had recovered from COVID-19.

This rearrangement joins TRBV7-9 to TRBJ1-3; possibly TRBD1 for D (5 bases). The CDR3 has 18 residues. Germline lookup yields CDR1 SEHNR and CDR2 FQNEAQ (reference sequence). V was shortened by 5 bases and J by 2 bases, with 22 bases between the two germline ends. The CDR3 loop is CASSPVGIGDRAGNTIYF. In DNA form, the CDR3 reads TGTGCCAGCAGCCCAGTGGGTATAGGAGACAGAGCTGGAAACACCATATATTTT.

J is TRBJ2-3 and V is TRBV29-1; weak D call: TRBD1 (5 bases). CDR1 is SQVTM and CDR2 is ANQGSEA in the germline V gene. Trimming removed 4 bases from V and 6 bases from J, with 14 bases in between. The CDR3 totals 13 residues. CDR3 sequence reads: CSVGGRVTDTQYF. CDR3 in DNA: TGCAGCGTTGGCGGCAGGGTAACCGATACGCAGTATTTT.

J is TRBJ2-3 and V is TRBV24-1; D is possibly TRBD1 (6 bases). Trimming took 4 bases from V and 7 from J, leaving 11 bases between them. There are 13 residues in the CDR3. Germline CDR1 is KGHDR and CDR2 is SFDVKD. CDR3 in DNA: TGTGCCACCAGTGACCAAACAGGGAATACGCAGTATTTT. Its translation: CATSDQTGNTQYF.

The chain uses TRBV18 and TRBJ2-2; no firm D call. The CDR3 length is 15 residues. The V gene lost 8 bases and the J gene lost 6 bases, with 19 bases spanning the gap. CDR1 and CDR2 from the germline V gene are KGHSH and LQKENI. DNA of the CDR3: TGTGCCAGCCGCGCACCGTCTCAATCCTCCGGGGAGCTGTTTTTT. Translation: CASRAPSQSSGELFF.

The V and J genes are TRBV5-1 and TRBJ2-7; D is possibly TRBD2 (5 bases). CDR1 is SGHRS, CDR2 YFSETQ, per germline. V was shortened by 2 bases and J by 0 bases, with 6 bases between the two germline ends. The CDR3 loop spans 13 amino acids. The CDR3 DNA reads as TGCGCCAGCAGCTTCGGGGTCTCCTACGAGCAGTACTTC. The encoded protein is CASSFGVSYEQYF.

V and J are TRBV3-1 (or the pseudogene TRBV3-2) and TRBJ2-3; TRBD2 matches at 9 bases. Trimming at V came to 4 bases and at J to 5 bases, leaving 13 bases not matched to a gene. The CDR3 is 17 residues long. Germline CDR1 LGHDT, CDR2 YNNKEL (reference sequence). The CDR3 is CASSRNWAGGAEDTQYF. DNA for the CDR3: TGTGCCAGCAGCCGGAACTGGGCGGGGGGGGCCGAAGATACGCAGTATTTT.

This clone showed up just a few times. The CDR3 loop reads CASSPVHSDRTNTEAFF. The CDR3 coding sequence is TGTGCCAGCTCACCGGTACACTCCGACAGGACTAACACTGAAGCTTTCTTT. The chain couples TRBV18 to TRBJ1-1; a weak D match, TRBD1 (6 bases). Germline CDR1 reads KGHSH; CDR2 reads LQKENI. This CDR3 comprises 17 residues. Deletions cut 3 bases from V and 2 bases from J, with 19 bases between.

The chain recombines TRBV19 with TRBJ1-1; possible D gene TRBD1, 6 bases. Germline CDR1 and CDR2: LNHDA and SQIVND (reference sequence). V was shortened by 3 bases and J by 1 base, with 9 bases between the two germline ends. This CDR3 spans 14 amino acids. The chain's CDR3 is CASSISTGNTEAFF. The CDR3 DNA follows: TGTGCCAGTAGTATTTCGACAGGGAACACTGAAGCTTTCTTT.

This chain uses TRBV5-1 with TRBJ1-2; 10 bases line up with TRBD1. Germline trimming cut 3 bases from V and 4 bases from J; bases unmatched to any gene: 6. The germline V gene has CDR1 SGHRS and CDR2 YFSETQ. The CDR3 runs 15 residues. The CDR3 DNA is TGCGCCAGCAGCTCAGAGACAGGGGGCAGCTATGGCTACACCTTC. Translation: CASSSETGGSYGYTF.

The rearrangement links TRBV12-3 or TRBV12-4 to TRBJ1-5, with 8 bases that match TRBD1. Germline trimming cut 6 bases from V and 7 bases from J; bases unmatched to any gene: 5. The CDR3 has 13 residues. The CDR3 bases are TGTGCCAGCAGGACAGGGGTAGGCCAGCCCCAGCATTTT. It yields the protein CASRTGVGQPQHF.